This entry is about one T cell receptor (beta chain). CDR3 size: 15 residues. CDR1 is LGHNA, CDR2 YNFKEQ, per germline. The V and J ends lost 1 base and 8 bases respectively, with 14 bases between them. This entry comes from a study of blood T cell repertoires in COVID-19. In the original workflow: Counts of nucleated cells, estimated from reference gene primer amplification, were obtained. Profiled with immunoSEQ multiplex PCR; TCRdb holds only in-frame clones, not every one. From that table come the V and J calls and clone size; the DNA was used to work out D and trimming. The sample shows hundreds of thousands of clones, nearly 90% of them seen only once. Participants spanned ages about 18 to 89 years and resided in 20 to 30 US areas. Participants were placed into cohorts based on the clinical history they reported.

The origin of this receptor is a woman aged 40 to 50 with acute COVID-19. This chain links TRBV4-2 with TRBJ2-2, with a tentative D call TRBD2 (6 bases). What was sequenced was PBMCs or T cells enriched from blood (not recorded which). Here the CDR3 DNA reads TGTGCCAGCAGCCAAGGGGGACTCAGACCAGGGGAGCTGTTTTTT. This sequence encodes CASSQGGLRPGELFF.